The clone carrying this TCR beta chain showed up just once. This specimen comes from a study of technical replicates of blood from several donors. Only in-frame clones appear in the TCRdb table, and some are missing; sequencing was by immunoSEQ multiplex PCR. This table has over 55,000 clones, approximately 94% appearing once. V lost 6 bases to trimming and J lost 0 bases; unmatched junction nucleotides: 8. The CDR3 extends over 17 amino acids. Germline lookup yields CDR1 MNHEY and CDR2 SMNVEV (reference sequence). The J gene is TRBJ2-1, the V gene TRBV27; 10 nucleotides align to TRBD2. Sequencing was done on a sample of PBMCs. The TCR comes from a human donor in good health. Some clones in this sample may be carry-over from other donors' samples. The chain's CDR3 is CASRPGLALSSYNEQFF. Here the CDR3 DNA reads TGTGCCAGCAGACCGGGACTAGCGCTGAGCTCCTACAATGAGCAGTTCTTC.